This T cell receptor beta chain was sequenced in a study of CD8+CD57+ T cells in acquired aplastic anemia. Both TCR beta VDJ combination and CDR3 sequence profiling were carried out. Genomic DNA was the template for this profiling. Via MiXCR, TCRdb re-called the reads, giving one row per CDR3 protein. The table lists about 470,000 distinct CDR3 sequences, 25% to 40% of them singletons. CDR3 length equals 15 residues. Trimming pared 0 bases from V and 2 bases from J, leaving 12 bases between. CDR1 and CDR2 from the germline V gene are SGDLS and YYNGEE. Flow cytometry had shown expanded CD8+CD57+ cells in the patients chosen for sequencing. The sample holds many counts of this clonotype.

The clonotype comes from a human donor with aplastic anemia. This chain uses TRBV9 with TRBJ2-7; D gene ambiguous. The sample consisted of sorted CD4+, CD8+, or CD8+CD57+ T cells (not recorded which) from PBMCs. The CDR3: CASSVGPGPTYEQYF. Written as DNA, the CDR3 is TGTGCCAGCAGCGTAGGCCCAGGCCCAACCTACGAGCAGTACTTC.